This T cell receptor beta chain was documented in a study of molecular identifiers for immune sequencing clone quantification. General study results and limits: Spiked Jurkat TCR RNA equivalent to one cell was reportedly detectable in around 980,000 naive cells.

Sorted naive CD8 T cells, roughly 20,000 to 1,100,000, were sequenced from 10%, 30% or 50% RNA. CD8+CD4-CCR7+CD45RA+ cells were sorted as naive CD8 T cells. For bulk TCR libraries, previously described methods and listed TCR primers were used. In TCRdb, the PCR reads were re-called with MiXCR into one record per CDR3 protein. Among roughly 630,000 distinct CDR3 sequences, about 25% were seen once, and the ten largest hold 0.7% to 0.95%. This clonotype was seen more than once but under ten times. Its antigen is still unknown. The J segment lost 1 base and the V segment lost 8 bases, leaving 14 bases of the junction unmatched. The length of the CDR3 is 17 residues. Germline lookup yields CDR1 MNHEY and CDR2 SVGAGI.

This chain links TRBV6-5 with TRBJ2-3; 8 nucleotides line up with TRBD2. The receptor's source is a human donor in good health. Some libraries in this study had Jurkat cell RNA spiked in. Sequencing used naive CD8+ T cells from blood, with Jurkat cell RNA spiked in. Regarding subset: FACS-sorted CD8+CD4-CCR7+CD45RA+ naive T cells. The CDR3 DNA reads as TGTGCCAGCCTCCGGGTAGCGGGGACTGAGGGCACAGATACGCAGTATTTT. Amino acids: CASLRVAGTEGTDTQYF.